A selection of T cell receptor beta chains follows, all from one sample in a study of OX40 agonist ivuxolimab in advanced cancers. Profiled with immunoSEQ multiplex PCR; TCRdb holds only in-frame clones, not every one. The sample includes around 50,000 clones, roughly 77% of them seen just once. The sample here was CD4+ or CD8+ T cells sorted from blood, taken in a trial of the OX40 agonist ivuxolimab. The receptors were sampled from an adult with an advanced solid tumor such as melanoma, head and neck, liver or kidney cancer. Both conserved end residues are part of each CDR3. Each record gives: J gene, V gene, CDR3 protein.

>TRBJ2-5|TRBV5-1
CASRAGSQETQYF
>TRBJ2-3|TRBV6-5
CASSYSRGGTDTQYF
>TRBJ2-1|TRBV11-3
CASSTPFSSGGRDEQFF
>TRBJ2-5|TRBV28
CASSFKGAFGETQYF
>TRBJ1-2|TRBV18
CASSPLAARESGYTF
>TRBJ2-2|TRBV27
CASRPLAVAGELFF
>TRBJ2-3|TRBV9
CASSVDPVVSTDTQYF
>TRBJ2-2|TRBV6-1
CASTGLGIGELFF
>TRBJ2-1|TRBV7-9
CASTVGASSYNEQFF
>TRBJ2-7|TRBV11-3
CASSQDSYEQYF
>TRBJ2-2|TRBV13
CASSAYRGTGELFF
>TRBJ2-1|TRBV9
CASSPLGTIYEQFF
>TRBJ1-5|TRBV2
CASSERRGDYQPQHF
>TRBJ1-6|TRBV5-1
CASSLESGNSPLHF
>TRBJ1-1|TRBV6-4
CASSDGSGGIGTEAFF